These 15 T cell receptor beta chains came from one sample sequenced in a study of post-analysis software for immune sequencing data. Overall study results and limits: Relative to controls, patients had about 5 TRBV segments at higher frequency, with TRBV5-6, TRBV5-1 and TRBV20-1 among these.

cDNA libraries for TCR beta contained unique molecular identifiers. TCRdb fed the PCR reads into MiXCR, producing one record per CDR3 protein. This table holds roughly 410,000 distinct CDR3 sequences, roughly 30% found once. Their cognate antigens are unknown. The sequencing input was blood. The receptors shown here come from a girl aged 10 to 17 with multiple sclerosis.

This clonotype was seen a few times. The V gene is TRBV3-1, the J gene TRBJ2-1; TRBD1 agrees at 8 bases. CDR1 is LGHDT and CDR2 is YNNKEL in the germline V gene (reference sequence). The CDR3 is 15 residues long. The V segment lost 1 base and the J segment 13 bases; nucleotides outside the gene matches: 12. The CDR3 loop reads CASSQAPYRGETQFF. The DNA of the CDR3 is TGTGCCAGCAGCCAAGCCCCCTACAGGGGGGAGACCCAGTTCTTC.

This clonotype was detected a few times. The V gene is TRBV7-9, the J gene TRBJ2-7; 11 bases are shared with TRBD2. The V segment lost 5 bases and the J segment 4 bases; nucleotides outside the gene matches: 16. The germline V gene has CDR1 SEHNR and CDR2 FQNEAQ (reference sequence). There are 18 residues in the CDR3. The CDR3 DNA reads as TGTGCCAGCAGCCCCGGTGCTAGCGGGGGGTACAGTCGATACGAGCAGTACTTC. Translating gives CASSPGASGGYSRYEQYF.

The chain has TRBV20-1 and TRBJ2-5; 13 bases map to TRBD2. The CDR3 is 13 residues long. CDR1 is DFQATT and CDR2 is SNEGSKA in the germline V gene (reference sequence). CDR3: CTGLAGAEETQYF. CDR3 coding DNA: TGCACAGGACTAGCGGGGGCTGAGGAGACCCAGTACTTC.

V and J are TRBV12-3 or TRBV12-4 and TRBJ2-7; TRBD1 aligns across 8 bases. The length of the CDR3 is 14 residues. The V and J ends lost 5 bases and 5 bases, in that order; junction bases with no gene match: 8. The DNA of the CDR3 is TGTGCCAGCAGTCATGGACAGGGATTACACGAGCAGTACTTC. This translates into CASSHGQGLHEQYF.

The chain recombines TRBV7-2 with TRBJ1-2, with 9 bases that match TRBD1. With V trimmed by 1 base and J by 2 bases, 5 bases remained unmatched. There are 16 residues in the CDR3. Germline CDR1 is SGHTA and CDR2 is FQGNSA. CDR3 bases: TGTGCCAGCAGCTTAGTAGGGACAGGGAACAACTATGGCTACACCTTC. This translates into CASSLVGTGNNYGYTF.

As DNA, the CDR3 is TGCGCCAGCAGCTTAAATCCCGAAAGCGAGCAGTTCTTC. This sequence encodes CASSLNPESEQFF. The chain couples TRBV5-1 to TRBJ2-1; D ambiguous. The germline gives CDR1 SGHRS, CDR2 YFSETQ. The V gene lost 2 bases and the J gene lost 10 bases, with 13 bases spanning the gap. CDR3 length: 13 amino acids. The variable domain in full, completed from reference TRBV5-1 and TRBJ2-1, reads KAGVTQTPRYLIKTRGQQVTLSCSPISGHRSVSWYQQTPGQGLQFLFEYFSETQRNKGNFPGRFSGRQFSNSRSEMNVSTLELGDSALYLCASSLNPESEQFFGPGTRLTVL.

This chain's CDR3 is CSARTTAWGSAPLHF. The CDR3 nucleotides are TGCAGTGCTAGAACTACGGCGTGGGGCTCGGCACCCCTCCACTTT. The chain carries TRBV20-1 and TRBJ1-6, with D possibly matching TRBD1 (5 bases). This CDR3 comprises 15 residues. The V end lost 2 bases, the J end lost 11 bases, and 19 bases lay between the germline ends. The germline V gene encodes CDR1 DFQATT and CDR2 SNEGSKA (reference sequence).

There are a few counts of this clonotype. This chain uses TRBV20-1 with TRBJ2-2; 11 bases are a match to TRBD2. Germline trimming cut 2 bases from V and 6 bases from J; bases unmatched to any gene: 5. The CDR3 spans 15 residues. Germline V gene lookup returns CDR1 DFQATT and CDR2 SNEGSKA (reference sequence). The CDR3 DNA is TGCAGTGCTAGACTGACTAGCGGGGTTTCCGGGGAGCTGTTTTTT. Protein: CSARLTSGVSGELFF.

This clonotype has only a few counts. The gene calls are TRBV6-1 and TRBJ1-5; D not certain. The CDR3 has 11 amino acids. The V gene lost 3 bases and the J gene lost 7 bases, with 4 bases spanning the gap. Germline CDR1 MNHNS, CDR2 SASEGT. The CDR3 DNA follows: TGTGCCAGCAGTGATCGCCAGCCCCAGCATTTT. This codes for CASSDRQPQHF.

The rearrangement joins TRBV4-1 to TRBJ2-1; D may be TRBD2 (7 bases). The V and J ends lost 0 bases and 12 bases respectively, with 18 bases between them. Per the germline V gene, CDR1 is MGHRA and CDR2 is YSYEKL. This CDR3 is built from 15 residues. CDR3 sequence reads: CASSQEQGLGRVQFF. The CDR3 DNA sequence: TGCGCCAGCAGCCAAGAACAGGGCCTAGGGAGGGTGCAGTTCTTC.

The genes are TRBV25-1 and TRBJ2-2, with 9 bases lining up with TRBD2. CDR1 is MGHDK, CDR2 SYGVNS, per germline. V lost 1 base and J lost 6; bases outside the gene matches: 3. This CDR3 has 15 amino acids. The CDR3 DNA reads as TGTGCCAGCAGTGAATGGCGGGGGGGTTCCGGGGAGCTGTTTTTT. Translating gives CASSEWRGGSGELFF.

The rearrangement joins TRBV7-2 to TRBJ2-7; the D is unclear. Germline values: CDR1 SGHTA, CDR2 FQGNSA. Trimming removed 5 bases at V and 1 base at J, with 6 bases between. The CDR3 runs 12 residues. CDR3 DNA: TGTGCCAGCAGCGTACCGTCCTACGAGCAGTACTTC. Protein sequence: CASSVPSYEQYF.

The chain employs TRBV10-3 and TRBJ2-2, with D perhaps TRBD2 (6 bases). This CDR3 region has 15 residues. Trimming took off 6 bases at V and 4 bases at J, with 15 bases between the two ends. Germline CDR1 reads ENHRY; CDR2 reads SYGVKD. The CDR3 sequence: CAIRGGGGATGELFF. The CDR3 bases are TGTGCCATCAGGGGTGGCGGCGGGGCCACCGGGGAGCTGTTTTTT.

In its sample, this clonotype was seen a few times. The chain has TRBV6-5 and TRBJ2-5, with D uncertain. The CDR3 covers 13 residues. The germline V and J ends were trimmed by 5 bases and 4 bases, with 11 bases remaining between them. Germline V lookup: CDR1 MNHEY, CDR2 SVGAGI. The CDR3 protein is CASSRDSGETQYF. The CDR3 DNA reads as TGTGCCAGCAGTCGCGACTCAGGAGAGACCCAGTACTTC.

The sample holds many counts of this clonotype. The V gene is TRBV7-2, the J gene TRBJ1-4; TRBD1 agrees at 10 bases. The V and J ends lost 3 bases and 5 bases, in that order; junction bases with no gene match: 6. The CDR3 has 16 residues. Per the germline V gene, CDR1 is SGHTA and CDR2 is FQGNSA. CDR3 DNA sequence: TGTGCCAGCAGCTTCAACCCGGGACAGGGGAATGAAAAACTGTTTTTT. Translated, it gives CASSFNPGQGNEKLFF.